The following is a T cell receptor (beta chain) sequence with its context. Its antigen is unidentified. Within the sample, other DNA sequences also encode this same CDR3. The sample is drawn from a study of cytomegalovirus exposure and HLA in healthy donors. Study-wide context: Prior work identified 95 million to 120 million unique TCR beta sequences in roughly 190 million T cells.

Whole-study findings and limits: Sequences of the TCR beta chain were said to predict the HLA-A and HLA-B alleles of most subjects accurately.

The primer mix had 60 Vbeta and 13 Jbeta primers. Profiling relied on immunoSEQ multiplex PCR, and the TCRdb table lists in-frame clones only, not all of them. The data show some 150,000 clones, approximately 80% seen once. Germline V CDR1 and CDR2: WNHNN, SYGVQD (reference sequence). The CDR3 extends over 17 amino acids. V lost 5 bases and J lost 1; bases outside the gene matches: 4. This cohort consisted of healthy bone marrow donors. This sequence was found in a male donor in good health and CMV-seronegative. The chain combines TRBV10-1 with TRBJ2-2; 13 bases align to TRBD2. Material: PBMCs. In nucleotides, the CDR3 is TGCGCCAGCAGTCCCGGACTAGCGGGGGTGAACACCGGGGAGCTGTTTTTT. Its translation: CASSPGLAGVNTGELFF.